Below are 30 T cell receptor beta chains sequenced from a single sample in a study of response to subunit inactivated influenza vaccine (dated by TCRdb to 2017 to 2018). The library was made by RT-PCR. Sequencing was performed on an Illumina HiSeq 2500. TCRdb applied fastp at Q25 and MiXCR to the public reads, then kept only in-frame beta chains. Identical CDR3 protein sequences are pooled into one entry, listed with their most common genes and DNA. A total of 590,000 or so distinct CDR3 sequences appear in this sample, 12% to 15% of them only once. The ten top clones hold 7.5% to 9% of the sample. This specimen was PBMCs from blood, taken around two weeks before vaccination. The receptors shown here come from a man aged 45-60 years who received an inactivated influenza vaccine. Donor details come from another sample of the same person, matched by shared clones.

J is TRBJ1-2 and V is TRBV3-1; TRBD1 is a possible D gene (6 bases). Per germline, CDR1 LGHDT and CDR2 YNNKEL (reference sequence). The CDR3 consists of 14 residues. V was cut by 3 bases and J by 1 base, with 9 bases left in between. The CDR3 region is CASSHGGVNYGYTF. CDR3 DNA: TGTGCCAGCAGCCACGGGGGCGTTAACTATGGCTACACCTTC.

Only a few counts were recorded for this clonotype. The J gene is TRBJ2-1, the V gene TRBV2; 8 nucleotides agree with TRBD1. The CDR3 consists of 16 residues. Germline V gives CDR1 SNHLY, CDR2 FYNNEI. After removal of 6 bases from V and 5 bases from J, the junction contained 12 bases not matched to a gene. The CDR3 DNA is TGTGCCAGCAGCAAACAGGGACAGGTTGGCGACAATGAGCAGTTCTTC. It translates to CASSKQGQVGDNEQFF.

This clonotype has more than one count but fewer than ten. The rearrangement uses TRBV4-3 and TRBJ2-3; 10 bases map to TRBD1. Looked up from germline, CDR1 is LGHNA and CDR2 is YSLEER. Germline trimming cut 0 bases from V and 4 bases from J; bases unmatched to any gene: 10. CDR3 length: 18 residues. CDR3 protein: CASSQEIARQGAADTQYF. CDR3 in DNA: TGCGCCAGCAGCCAAGAAATTGCCCGACAGGGGGCGGCAGATACGCAGTATTTT.

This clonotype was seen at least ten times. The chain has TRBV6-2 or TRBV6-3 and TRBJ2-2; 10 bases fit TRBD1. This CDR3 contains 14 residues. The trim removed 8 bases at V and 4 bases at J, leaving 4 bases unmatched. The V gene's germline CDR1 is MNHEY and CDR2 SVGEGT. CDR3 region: CASGQGGSTGELFF. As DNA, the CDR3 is TGTGCCAGCGGACAGGGGGGAAGCACCGGGGAGCTGTTTTTT.

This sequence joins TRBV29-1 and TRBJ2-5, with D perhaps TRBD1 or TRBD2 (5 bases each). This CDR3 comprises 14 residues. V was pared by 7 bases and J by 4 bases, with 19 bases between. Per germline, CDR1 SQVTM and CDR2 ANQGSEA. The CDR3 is CSGWGDGAGETQYF. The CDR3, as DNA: TGCAGCGGCTGGGGTGACGGGGCTGGAGAGACCCAGTACTTC.

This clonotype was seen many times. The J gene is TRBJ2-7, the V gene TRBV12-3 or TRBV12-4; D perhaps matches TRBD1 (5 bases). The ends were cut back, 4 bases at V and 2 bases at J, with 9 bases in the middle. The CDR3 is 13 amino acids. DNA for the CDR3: TGTGCCAGCAGTTACAGGATTACCTACGAGCAGTACTTC. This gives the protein CASSYRITYEQYF.

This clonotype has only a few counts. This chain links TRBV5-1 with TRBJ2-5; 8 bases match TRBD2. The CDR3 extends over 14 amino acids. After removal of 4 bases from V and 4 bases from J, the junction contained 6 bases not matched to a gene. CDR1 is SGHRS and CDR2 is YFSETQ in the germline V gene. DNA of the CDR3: TGCGCCAGCAGCCCGGGACTAGTGGGAGAGACCCAGTACTTC. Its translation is CASSPGLVGETQYF.

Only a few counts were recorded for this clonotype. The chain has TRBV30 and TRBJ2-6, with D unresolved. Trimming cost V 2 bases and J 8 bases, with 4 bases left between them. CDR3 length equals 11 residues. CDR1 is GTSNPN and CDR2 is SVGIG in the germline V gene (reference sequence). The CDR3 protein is CAWSNSNVLTF. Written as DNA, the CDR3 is TGTGCCTGGAGTAATTCCAACGTCCTGACTTTC.

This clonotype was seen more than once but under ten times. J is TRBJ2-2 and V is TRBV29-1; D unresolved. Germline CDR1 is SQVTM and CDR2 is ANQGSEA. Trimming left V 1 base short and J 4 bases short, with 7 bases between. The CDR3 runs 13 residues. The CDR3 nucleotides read TGCAGCGTTGAAGGGGCGTCCACCGGGGAGCTGTTTTTT. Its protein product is CSVEGASTGELFF.

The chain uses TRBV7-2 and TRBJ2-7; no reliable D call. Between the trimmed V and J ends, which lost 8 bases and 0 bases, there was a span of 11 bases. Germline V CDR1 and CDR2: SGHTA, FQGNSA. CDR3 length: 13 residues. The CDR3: CASASVGSYEQYF. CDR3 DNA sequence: TGTGCCAGCGCCTCGGTAGGCTCCTACGAGCAGTACTTC. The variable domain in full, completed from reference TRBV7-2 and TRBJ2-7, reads GAGVSQSPSNKVTEKGKDVELRCDPISGHTALYWYRQSLGQGLEFLIYFQGNSAPDKSGLPSDRFSAERTGGSVSTLTIQRTQQEDSAVYLCASASVGSYEQYFGPGTRLTVT.

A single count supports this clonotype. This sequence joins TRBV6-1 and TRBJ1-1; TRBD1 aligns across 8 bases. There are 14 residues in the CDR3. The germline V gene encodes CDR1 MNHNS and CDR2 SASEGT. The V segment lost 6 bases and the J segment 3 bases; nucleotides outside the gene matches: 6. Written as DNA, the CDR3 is TGTGCCAGCAGACCAGGGGGCCGGGACACTGAAGCTTTCTTT. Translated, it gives CASRPGGRDTEAFF.

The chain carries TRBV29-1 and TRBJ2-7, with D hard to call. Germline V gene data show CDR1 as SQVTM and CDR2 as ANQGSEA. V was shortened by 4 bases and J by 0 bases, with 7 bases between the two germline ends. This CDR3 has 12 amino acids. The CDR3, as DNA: TGCAGCGTTGCGGCGAACTCCTACGAGCAGTACTTC. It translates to CSVAANSYEQYF.

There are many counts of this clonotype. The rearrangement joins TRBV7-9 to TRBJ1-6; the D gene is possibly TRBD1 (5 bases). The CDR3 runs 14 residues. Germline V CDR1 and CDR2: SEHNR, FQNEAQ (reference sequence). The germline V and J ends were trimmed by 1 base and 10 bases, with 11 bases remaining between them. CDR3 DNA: TGTGCCAGCAGCTTAGGGGACTTCGGGTCACCCCTCCACTTT. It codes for CASSLGDFGSPLHF.

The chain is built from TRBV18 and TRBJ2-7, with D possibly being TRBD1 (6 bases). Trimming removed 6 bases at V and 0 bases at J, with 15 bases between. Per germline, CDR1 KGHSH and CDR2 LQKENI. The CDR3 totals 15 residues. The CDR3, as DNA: TGTGCCAGCTCGGACAGCAGTCGCGCCTCCTACGAGCAGTACTTC. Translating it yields CASSDSSRASYEQYF.

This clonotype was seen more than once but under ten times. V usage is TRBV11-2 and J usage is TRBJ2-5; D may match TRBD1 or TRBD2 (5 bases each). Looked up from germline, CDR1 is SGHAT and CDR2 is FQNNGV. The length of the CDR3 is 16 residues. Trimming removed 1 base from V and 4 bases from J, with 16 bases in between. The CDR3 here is CASSLVLGPGIETQYF. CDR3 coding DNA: TGTGCCAGCAGCTTAGTTTTGGGGCCGGGGATAGAGACCCAGTACTTC.

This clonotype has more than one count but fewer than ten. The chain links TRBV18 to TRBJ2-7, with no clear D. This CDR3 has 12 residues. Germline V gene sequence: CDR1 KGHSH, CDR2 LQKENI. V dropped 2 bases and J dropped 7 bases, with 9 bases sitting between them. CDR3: CASSPSTREQYF. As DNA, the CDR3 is TGTGCCAGCTCACCATCGACCCGGGAGCAGTACTTC.

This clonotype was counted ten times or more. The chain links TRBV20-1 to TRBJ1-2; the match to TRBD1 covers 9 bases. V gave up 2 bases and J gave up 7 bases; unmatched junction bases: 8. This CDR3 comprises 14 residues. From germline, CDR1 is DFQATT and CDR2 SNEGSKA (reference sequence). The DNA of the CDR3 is TGCAGTGCTAGACAAAGGACAGGGGCTTTTGGCTACACCTTC. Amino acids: CSARQRTGAFGYTF.

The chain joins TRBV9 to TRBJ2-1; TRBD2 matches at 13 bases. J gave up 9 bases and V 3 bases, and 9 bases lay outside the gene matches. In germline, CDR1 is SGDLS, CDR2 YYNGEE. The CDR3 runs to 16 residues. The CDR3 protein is CASSAPGLAGRSEQFF. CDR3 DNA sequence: TGTGCCAGCAGCGCCCCGGGACTAGCGGGAAGGAGTGAGCAGTTCTTC.

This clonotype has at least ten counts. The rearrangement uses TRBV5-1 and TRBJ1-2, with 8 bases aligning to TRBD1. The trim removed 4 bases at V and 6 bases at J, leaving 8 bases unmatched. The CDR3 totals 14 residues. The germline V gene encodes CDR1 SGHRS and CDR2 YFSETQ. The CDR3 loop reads CASSRNGQGHGYTF. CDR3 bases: TGCGCCAGCAGCCGAAACGGACAGGGTCATGGCTACACCTTC.

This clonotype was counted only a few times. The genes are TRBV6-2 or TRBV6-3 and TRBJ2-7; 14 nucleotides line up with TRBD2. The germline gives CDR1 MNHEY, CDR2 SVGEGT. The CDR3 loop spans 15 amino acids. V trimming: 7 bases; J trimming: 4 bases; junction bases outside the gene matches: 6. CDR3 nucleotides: TGTGCCAGCATAACCGGGACTAGCGGGAGATACGAGCAGTACTTC. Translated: CASITGTSGRYEQYF.

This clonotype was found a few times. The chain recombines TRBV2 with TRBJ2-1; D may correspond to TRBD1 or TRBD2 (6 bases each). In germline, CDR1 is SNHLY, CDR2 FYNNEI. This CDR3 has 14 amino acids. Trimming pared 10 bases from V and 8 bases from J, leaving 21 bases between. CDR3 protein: CATLSRLGGHEQFF. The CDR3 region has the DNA TGTGCCACCCTTTCGAGACTAGGGGGACATGAGCAGTTCTTC.

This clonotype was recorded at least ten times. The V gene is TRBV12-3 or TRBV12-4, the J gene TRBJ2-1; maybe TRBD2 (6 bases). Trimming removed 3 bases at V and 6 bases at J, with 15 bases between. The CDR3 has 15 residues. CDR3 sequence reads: CASSFGGTQGNEQFF. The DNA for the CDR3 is TGTGCCAGCAGTTTTGGGGGGACTCAAGGCAATGAGCAGTTCTTC.

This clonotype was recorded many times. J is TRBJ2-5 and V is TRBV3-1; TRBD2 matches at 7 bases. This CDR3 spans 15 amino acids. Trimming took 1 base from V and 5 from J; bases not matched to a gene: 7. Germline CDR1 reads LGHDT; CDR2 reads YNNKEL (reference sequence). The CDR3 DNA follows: TGTGCCAGCAGCCAAGGTTCGCGGGAGTGGGAGACCCAGTACTTC. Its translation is CASSQGSREWETQYF.

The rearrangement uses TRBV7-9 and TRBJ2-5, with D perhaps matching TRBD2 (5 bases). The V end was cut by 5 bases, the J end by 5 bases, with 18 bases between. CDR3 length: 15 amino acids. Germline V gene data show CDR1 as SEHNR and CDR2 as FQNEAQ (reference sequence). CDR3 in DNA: TGTGCCAGCAGCGCCGGGGAGCTCCCCAGGGAGACCCAGTACTTC. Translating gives CASSAGELPRETQYF.

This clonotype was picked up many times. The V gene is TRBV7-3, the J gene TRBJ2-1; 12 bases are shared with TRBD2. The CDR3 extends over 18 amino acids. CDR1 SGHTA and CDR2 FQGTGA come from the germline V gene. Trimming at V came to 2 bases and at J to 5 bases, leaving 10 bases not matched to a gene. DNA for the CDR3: TGTGCCAGCAGCTTACTAGCGGGAGGGCCTAGGGGGGACAATGAGCAGTTCTTC. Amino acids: CASSLLAGGPRGDNEQFF.

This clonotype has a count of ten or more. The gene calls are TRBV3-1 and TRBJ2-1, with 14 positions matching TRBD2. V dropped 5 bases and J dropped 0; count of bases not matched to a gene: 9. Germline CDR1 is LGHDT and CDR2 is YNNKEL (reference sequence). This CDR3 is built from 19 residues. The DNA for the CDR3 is TGTGCCAGCAGCTTTAAGACTAGCGGGAGGGCACACTCCTACAATGAGCAGTTCTTC. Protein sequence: CASSFKTSGRAHSYNEQFF.

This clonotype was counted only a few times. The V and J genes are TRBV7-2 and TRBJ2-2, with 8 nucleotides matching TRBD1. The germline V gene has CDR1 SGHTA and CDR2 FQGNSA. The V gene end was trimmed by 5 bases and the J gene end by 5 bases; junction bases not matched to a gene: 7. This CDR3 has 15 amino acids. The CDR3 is CASSEDRAWTGELFF. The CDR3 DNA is TGTGCCAGCAGCGAGGACAGGGCTTGGACCGGGGAGCTGTTTTTT.

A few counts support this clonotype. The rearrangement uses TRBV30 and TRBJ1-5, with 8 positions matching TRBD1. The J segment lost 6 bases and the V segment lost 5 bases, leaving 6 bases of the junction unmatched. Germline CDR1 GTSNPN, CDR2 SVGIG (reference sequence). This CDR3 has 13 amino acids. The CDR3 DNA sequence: TGTGCCTGGGACGGACAGGGAGGTCAGCCCCAGCATTTT. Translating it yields CAWDGQGGQPQHF. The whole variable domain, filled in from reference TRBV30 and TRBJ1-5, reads SQTIHQWPATLVQPVGSPLSLECTVEGTSNPNLYWYRQAAGRGLQLLFYSVGIGQISSEVPQNLSASRPQDRQFILSSKKLLLSDSGFYLCAWDGQGGQPQHFGDGTRLSIL.

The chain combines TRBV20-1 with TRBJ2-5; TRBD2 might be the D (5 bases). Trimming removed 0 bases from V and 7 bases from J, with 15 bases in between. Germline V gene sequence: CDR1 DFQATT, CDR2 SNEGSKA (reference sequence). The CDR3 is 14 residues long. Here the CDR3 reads CSARDVAGKLTQYF. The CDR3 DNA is TGCAGTGCTAGAGATGTGGCCGGGAAGTTGACCCAGTACTTC.

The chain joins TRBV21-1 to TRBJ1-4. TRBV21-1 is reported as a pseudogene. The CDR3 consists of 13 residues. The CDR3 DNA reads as TGTGCCAGCAGCAAAGCGCTTGAAGAAAAACTGTTTTTT. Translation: CASSKALEEKLFF.